The present TCR beta chain was sequenced within a study of molecular identifiers for immune sequencing clone quantification. Many counts were recorded for this clonotype. Its antigen is currently unknown. One entry per CDR3 protein results from TCRdb running MiXCR on the PCR reads. The repertoire holds under 650,000 distinct CDR3 sequences, with about 20% as singletons. General study points: Researchers reportedly could pick up spiked Jurkat TCR RNA from one cell mixed into roughly 1 million naive cells.

Every naive CD8 library was made from between roughly 18,000 and 1,100,000 sorted cells with 10%, 30% or 50% RNA. The CDR3 extends over 15 amino acids. Looked up from germline, CDR1 is SGHTA and CDR2 is FQGNSA. V was clipped by 1 base and J by 4 bases; unmatched bases: 4. The genes are TRBV7-2 and TRBJ1-1; 9 positions match TRBD1. The specimen was naive CD8+ T cells from blood, with Jurkat cell RNA spiked in. Described subset: FACS-sorted CD8+CD4-CCR7+CD45RA+ naive T cells. This sequence originates from a human donor in good health. Some libraries in this study had Jurkat cell RNA spiked in. The CDR3 coding sequence is TGTGCCAGCAGCTTAGAACAGGGGGCGGCCACTGAAGCTTTCTTT. Protein: CASSLEQGAATEAFF.